This T cell receptor (beta chain) came from a study of cytomegalovirus exposure and HLA in healthy donors (dated by TCRdb to 2015 to 2018). About the study as a whole: The 500 to 800 repertoires of the first cohort and the roughly 120 validation repertoires were produced on the same platform, according to a later analysis. The aim of the study was to test whether cataloging public T cell receptors could identify signatures of past pathogen exposure. Besides the first cohort of roughly 700 subjects, a separate validation cohort made up of over 95 different subjects was used. High-throughput TCR immunosequencing, statistical association of individual TCRs with disease status, and machine learning were combined to predict cytomegalovirus infection status. Here is what the overall study found, with its caveats: In vitro tests confirmed that three of the cytomegalovirus-associated TCR beta chains recognize cytomegalovirus antigens. The authors suggested that the approach could potentially be extended to other disease states and immunological phenotypes. The classifier was reported to diagnose cytomegalovirus status with high specificity and sensitivity in both the original and validation cohorts. The study gave a list of more than 150 TCR beta chains associated with cytomegalovirus. While some public TCRs were present in many individuals, most TCR sequences turned up only very rarely across donors. A later analysis lacked HLA typing for the validation cohort, so it scored co-occurrence in that cohort across all 120 or so repertoires. Of the cluster scores, roughly 95% were above 0 in a later analysis, which found that TCRs clustered in the first cohort also tended to co-occur in the 95 to 150 validation repertoires.

The donors were included in the validation cohort of some 120 subjects, a group kept apart from the roughly 690-subject first cohort. There are 12 amino acids in the CDR3, from cysteine to phenylalanine inclusive. Just the 36-base CDR3 DNA is kept, in frame starting at base 1. CDR1 SNHLY and CDR2 FYNNEI are derived from the germline V gene. After removal of 8 bases from V and 8 bases from J, the junction retains 5 bases not matched to a gene. Libraries came from the immunoSEQ multiplex PCR assay. From the authors' description of their analysis: A statistical classification framework was developed to diagnose cytomegalovirus status using the catalog of TCR beta chain sequences. What TCRdb holds here is the immuneACCESS table cut down to in-frame rearrangements. Part of the clones is not present; checked against another copy, under half of the missing clones reflect an unresolved V gene, and the others are unexplained. The DNA gave D and trimming, while V, J and clone size come from that table. The sample table lists about 200,000 clones, approximately 82% of them with a count of one. The top ten constitute 5.5% to 6.5% of the sample.

As to this clone: What this receptor recognizes is not known. No quality values exist for individual bases; no much larger clone is one base distant.

The TCR sequence derives from a woman aged 18-29 years in good health and CMV-seronegative. The sequence is built from TRBV2 and TRBJ1-4; TRBD1 lines up with 7 middle nucleotides. The sample consisted of PBMCs. The nucleotide sequence is TGTGCCAGCCTTGGACAGGTGGAAAAACTGTTTTTT. It translates to CASLGQVEKLFF.